What follows are 8 T cell receptor beta chains derived from one specimen sequenced in a study of cytomegalovirus exposure and HLA in healthy donors. PCR employed 60 Vbeta and 13 Jbeta primers. Measured with immunoSEQ multiplex PCR; TCRdb has only the in-frame clones, and not every one. The table shows 150,000 to 200,000 clones, with roughly 80% occurring only once. Source material: PBMCs. The source of these receptors is a male donor in good health and CMV-seronegative.

This chain uses TRBV30 with TRBJ1-5; tentative D call: TRBD1 (6 bases). The CDR3 length is 13 residues. CDR1 and CDR2 from the germline V gene are GTSNPN and SVGIG (reference sequence). The V and J ends lost 5 bases and 6 bases respectively, with 14 bases between them. The CDR3 here is CAWEGIRGQPQHF. CDR3 bases: TGTGCCTGGGAAGGGATCAGGGGTCAGCCCCAGCATTTT.

V usage is TRBV15 and J usage is TRBJ2-1; no clear D gene. The CDR3 extends over 15 amino acids. Between the trimmed V and J ends, which lost 0 bases and 2 bases, there was a span of 8 bases. Germline V lookup: CDR1 LNHNV, CDR2 YYDKDF (reference sequence). CDR3 sequence (DNA): TGTGCCACCAGCAGAGACAGGTTGGCCTACAATGAGCAGTTCTTC. This encodes CATSRDRLAYNEQFF.

This chain links TRBV6-5 with TRBJ2-5, with 12 bases lining up with TRBD2. The CDR3 totals 15 residues. From germline, CDR1 is MNHEY and CDR2 SVGAGI. The junction had 9 bases not matched to a gene; V was cut back by 6 bases and J by 7 bases. The CDR3 is CASRGTSGFEGTQYF. CDR3 bases: TGTGCCAGCAGGGGGACTAGCGGGTTCGAGGGGACCCAGTACTTC.

This chain connects TRBV9 to TRBJ2-5; no clear D gene. Trimming removed 4 bases at V and 5 bases at J, with 18 bases between. Germline CDR1 SGDLS, CDR2 YYNGEE. The CDR3 has 15 residues. The CDR3 reads CASSPTRYWAETQYF. CDR3 sequence (DNA): TGTGCCAGCAGCCCTACCCGGTACTGGGCGGAGACCCAGTACTTC.

This clone was seen a single time. V is TRBV28 and J is TRBJ2-3; TRBD2 agrees at 7 bases. Germline CDR1 and CDR2: MDHEN and SYDVKM. The CDR3 length is 16 residues. V lost 4 bases, J lost 4 bases, and 11 bases stayed unmatched. The CDR3 DNA is TGTGCCAGCAGTTCCCTCGGGGAGGGCCACGCAGATACGCAGTATTTT. Its protein product is CASSSLGEGHADTQYF.

The chain employs TRBV4-1 and TRBJ1-4; possible D gene TRBD1, 6 bases. The CDR3 covers 17 residues. Trimming removed 4 bases at V and 7 bases at J, with 22 bases between. The germline V gene has CDR1 MGHRA and CDR2 YSYEKL. As DNA, the CDR3 is TGCGCCAGCAGCCCGATTACTAGGACAGCCCGAAGTGAAAAACTGTTTTTT. It encodes CASSPITRTARSEKLFF.

V usage is TRBV7-6 and J usage is TRBJ2-2, with D possibly being TRBD2 (6 bases). The CDR3 length is 16 residues. Trimming pared 2 bases from V and 3 bases from J, leaving 13 bases between. From germline, CDR1 is SGHVS and CDR2 FNYEAQ. CDR3 in DNA: TGTGCCAGCAGCTTAAATACTGGGGGGTACACCGGGGAGCTGTTTTTT. Its translation: CASSLNTGGYTGELFF. Complete variable domain (other parts from reference TRBV7-6 and TRBJ2-2): GAGVSQSPRYKVTKRGQDVALRCDPISGHVSLYWYRQALGQGPEFLTYFNYEAQQDKSGLPNDRFSAERPEGSISTLTIQRTEQRDSAMYRCASSLNTGGYTGELFFGEGSRLTVL.

This clone came up once. The genes are TRBV5-1 and TRBJ2-7; no clear D. Germline CDR1 reads SGHRS; CDR2 reads YFSETQ. Trimming pared 4 bases from V and 0 bases from J, leaving 11 bases between. This CDR3 has 14 amino acids. The CDR3 coding sequence is TGCGCCAGCAGCACCCGAGGCGGCTCCTACGAGCAGTACTTC. It translates to CASSTRGGSYEQYF.